The 18 T cell receptor beta chains presented below share a single source sample, sequenced in a study of blood T cell repertoires in COVID-19. Produced via immunoSEQ multiplex PCR; TCRdb's table is partial and in-frame only. The table includes fewer than 200,000 clones, approximately 80% detected once. The material sequenced was peripheral blood. The receptors come from a woman at least 80 years old with active or convalescent COVID-19.

This CDR3 is CASSSYGGTDTQYF. DNA of the CDR3: TGTGCCAGCAGCTCATACGGGGGGACAGATACGCAGTATTTT. The rearrangement links TRBV7-9 to TRBJ2-3; 7 positions match TRBD2. Trimming cost V 4 bases and J 3 bases; bases outside gene matches: 4. Germline values: CDR1 SEHNR, CDR2 FQNEAQ (reference sequence). There are 14 residues in the CDR3.

The rearrangement links TRBV7-3 to TRBJ2-2, with a weak D call TRBD1 (6 bases). Germline lookup yields CDR1 SGHTA and CDR2 FQGTGA. The CDR3 has 15 amino acids. V shed 5 bases and J shed 1 base, with 11 bases lying between them. CDR3 sequence: CASSQAQGNTGELFF. The CDR3 nucleotides read TGTGCCAGCAGCCAAGCACAGGGGAACACCGGGGAGCTGTTTTTT.

This chain connects TRBV3-1 (or the pseudogene TRBV3-2) to TRBJ2-2; D is uncertain. Germline CDR1 LGHDT, CDR2 YNNKEL (reference sequence). Trimming shortened V by 3 bases and J by 5 bases, and 4 bases separated the two germline ends. The CDR3 runs to 12 residues. DNA of the CDR3: TGTGCCAGCAGCCAGAGGACCGGGGAGCTGTTTTTT. Translating it yields CASSQRTGELFF.

The chain has TRBV12-5 and TRBJ1-5; D unclear. This CDR3 comprises 12 residues. Looked up from germline, CDR1 is LGHNT and CDR2 is FRNRAP. V lost 5 bases, J lost 9 bases, and 11 bases lay in between. CDR3 DNA: TGTGCTAGTGGTCCCGCCCAGCGGCCCCAGCATTTT. Its protein is CASGPAQRPQHF.

The rearrangement joins TRBV7-9 to TRBJ1-1, with no clear D. This CDR3 is built from 14 residues. The germline gives CDR1 SEHNR, CDR2 FQNEAQ (reference sequence). The V and J ends lost 1 base and 0 bases respectively, with 6 bases between them. CDR3 DNA: TGTGCCAGCAGCTTAGGAGGCTTGAACACTGAAGCTTTCTTT. Translation gives CASSLGGLNTEAFF.

The chain combines TRBV11-3 with TRBJ1-1; D is possibly TRBD1 (6 bases). The V end lost 5 bases, the J end lost 5 bases, and 18 bases lay between the germline ends. The CDR3 has 15 residues. Germline CDR1 and CDR2: SGHNT and YENEEA. CDR3 sequence reads: CASSIPRGFGTEAFF. The CDR3 DNA sequence: TGTGCCAGCAGCATACCAAGGGGGTTCGGGACTGAAGCTTTCTTT.

Only one count was recorded for this clone. V usage is TRBV5-4 and J usage is TRBJ1-1; TRBD1 aligns across 8 bases. There are 14 residues in the CDR3. Per the germline V gene, CDR1 is SGHNT and CDR2 is YYREEE (reference sequence). V shed 3 bases, J shed 8 bases, and the junction held 9 bases outside the gene matches. The CDR3 sequence: CASSSPGQGREAFF. In nucleotides, the CDR3 is TGTGCCAGCAGCTCTCCAGGACAGGGAAGGGAAGCTTTCTTT. The whole variable domain, remainder taken from reference TRBV5-4 and TRBJ1-1, is ETGVTQSPTHLIKTRGQQVTLRCSSQSGHNTVSWYQQALGQGPQFIFQYYREEENGRGNFPPRFSGLQFPNYSSELNVNALELDDSALYLCASSSPGQGREAFFGQGTRLTVV.

The V call is TRBV3-1 (or the pseudogene TRBV3-2), the J call TRBJ2-1; D gene ambiguous. With 4 bases removed from V and 8 bases from J, the gap between germline ends came to 9 bases. CDR3 size: 12 residues. Looked up from germline, CDR1 is LGHDT and CDR2 is YNNKEL (reference sequence). The CDR3 protein is CASSPRRHEQFF. The DNA of the CDR3 is TGTGCCAGCAGCCCGAGGCGGCATGAGCAGTTCTTC.

The genes are TRBV29-1 and TRBJ2-5; D call uncertain. The CDR3 contains 13 residues. The V gene lost 7 bases and the J gene lost 0 bases, with 12 bases spanning the gap. Germline V gene sequence: CDR1 SQVTM, CDR2 ANQGSEA. CDR3 nucleotides: TGCAGCGGGGGTTTTGAGTACCAAGAGACCCAGTACTTC. Translating it yields CSGGFEYQETQYF.

This chain links TRBV7-2 with TRBJ1-1, with TRBD1 identical over 9 bases. The CDR3 spans 14 residues. Trimming cost V 6 bases and J 6 bases; bases outside gene matches: 8. Germline V gene data show CDR1 as SGHTA and CDR2 as FQGNSA. The CDR3 DNA reads TGTGCCAGCAGGAAGGACAGGGGACTCGCTGAAGCTTTCTTT. Protein sequence: CASRKDRGLAEAFF.

The genes are TRBV30 and TRBJ1-1; 7 nucleotides agree with TRBD1. This CDR3 has 14 residues. Per germline, CDR1 GTSNPN and CDR2 SVGIG (reference sequence). J gave up 0 bases and V 2 bases, and 3 bases lay outside the gene matches. DNA for the CDR3: TGTGCCTGGAGTCCGGACAGGTTGAACACTGAAGCTTTCTTT. It translates to CAWSPDRLNTEAFF.

This chain's CDR3 is CASSLRQGAGYSNQPQHF. The CDR3 DNA reads TGTGCCAGTAGTCTACGGCAGGGGGCTGGGTATAGCAATCAGCCCCAGCATTTT. This sequence joins TRBV19 and TRBJ1-5; 8 nucleotides match TRBD1. Germline trimming cut 5 bases from V and 0 bases from J; bases unmatched to any gene: 12. This CDR3 region has 18 residues. The germline gives CDR1 LNHDA, CDR2 SQIVND (reference sequence).

The rearrangement links TRBV30 to TRBJ1-1; D remains ambiguous. The CDR3 is made up of 13 amino acids. Germline V gene data show CDR1 as GTSNPN and CDR2 as SVGIG (reference sequence). Trimming took 3 bases from V and 3 from J, leaving 11 bases between them. The CDR3 DNA is TGTGCCTGGAGGGGTCAGGAAGACACTGAAGCTTTCTTT. Translation gives CAWRGQEDTEAFF.

This rearrangement joins TRBV19 to TRBJ1-2, with D possibly TRBD1 on 6 matching bases. With 5 bases removed from V and 7 bases from J, the gap between germline ends came to 20 bases. CDR1 is LNHDA, CDR2 SQIVND, per germline (reference sequence). The CDR3 extends over 15 amino acids. The chain's CDR3 is CASSSQGSGMGGYTF. The DNA of the CDR3 is TGTGCCAGTAGTTCACAGGGTTCCGGTATGGGTGGCTACACCTTC.

This chain links TRBV18 with TRBJ1-1, with TRBD1 as a possible D gene (6 bases). V gave up 3 bases and J gave up 3 bases, with 11 bases separating them. This CDR3 is built from 14 residues. Germline CDR1 reads KGHSH; CDR2 reads LQKENI. The CDR3 DNA sequence: TGTGCCAGCTCACCTTACGCAGGGGACACTGAAGCTTTCTTT. This gives the protein CASSPYAGDTEAFF. Filled out from reference TRBV18 and TRBJ1-1, the complete variable domain reads NAGVMQNPRHLVRRRGQEARLRCSPMKGHSHVYWYRQLPEEGLKFMVYLQKENIIDESGMPKERFSAEFPKEGPSILRIQQVVRGDSAAYFCASSPYAGDTEAFFGQGTRLTVV.

V usage is TRBV5-6 and J usage is TRBJ2-7, with 12 bases aligning to TRBD1. The CDR3 loop spans 15 amino acids. Germline trimming cut 4 bases from V and 5 bases from J; bases unmatched to any gene: 7. CDR1 is SGHDT, CDR2 YYEEEE, per germline. The CDR3 loop reads CASSGTGGARDEQYF. The CDR3 DNA is TGTGCCAGCAGCGGGACAGGGGGCGCCCGTGACGAGCAGTACTTC.

This rearrangement joins TRBV6-5 to TRBJ2-7; possible D gene TRBD2, 5 bases. This CDR3 contains 15 residues. V was pared by 10 bases and J by 3 bases, with 22 bases between. Germline loops: CDR1 MNHEY, CDR2 SVGAGI. The CDR3 spells CATMIGSGLSYEQYF. The CDR3 region has the DNA TGTGCCACCATGATAGGATCAGGACTGAGCTACGAGCAGTACTTC.

This chain links TRBV27 with TRBJ2-2; 7 bases are a match to TRBD1. The ends lost 3 bases at V and 3 bases at J; junction bases unmatched: 10. CDR3 size: 17 residues. Germline V gene data show CDR1 as MNHEY and CDR2 as SMNVEV (reference sequence). The CDR3 DNA reads as TGTGCCAGCAGTTTTTTACGGAGACAGGGAGACACCGGGGAGCTGTTTTTT. It specifies CASSFLRRQGDTGELFF.